This TCR beta chain originates from a study of regulatory T cells in long-lasting Graves disease. Time point given: persistent/refractory GD, antithyroid drugs over 5 years with positive TRAb. PBMC-derived RNA was used for the TCR library. The sample holds a few counts of this clonotype. With 6 bases removed from V and 6 bases from J, the gap between germline ends came to 21 bases. CDR3 length: 15 amino acids. Germline CDR1 reads PRHDT; CDR2 reads FYEKMQ (reference sequence). CDR3-region Arm-PCR and iRepertoire HTBI primers produced the TCR beta libraries. TCRdb re-analysed the multiplex PCR reads in MiXCR, keeping a single row per CDR3 protein. The profile covers 400,000 to 500,000 distinct CDR3 sequences, with less than 25% appearing a single time and over 7.5% taken by the ten largest.

The V gene is TRBV13, the J gene TRBJ2-7; tentatively, D is TRBD2 (7 bases). The receptor was isolated from a female donor with Graves disease. The material was peripheral blood mononuclear cells (PBMCs), obtained when the disease was refractory, from a patient treated with antithyroid drugs. The CDR3, as DNA: TGTGCCAGCAGGGGGGGGCGGGAAAAGGCCAGCGAGCAGTACTTC. It is translated as CASRGGREKASEQYF. The full variable domain, in which reference TRBV13 and TRBJ2-7 provide the parts outside the CDR3, is AAGVIQSPRHLIKEKRETATLKCYPIPRHDTVYWYQQGPGQDPQFLISFYEKMQSDKGSIPDRFSAQQFSDYHSELNMSSLELGDSALYFCASRGGREKASEQYFGPGTRLTVT.